This T cell receptor beta chain originates from a study of T cells after yellow fever vaccination. This clonotype was seen at least ten times. Its antigen is undetermined. V gave up 0 bases and J gave up 6 bases, with 3 bases separating them. The CDR3 spans 11 residues. Germline V gene lookup returns CDR1 SGHRS and CDR2 YFSETQ. MiXCR, run by TCRdb on the 5' RACE reads, gives a single entry per CDR3 protein. The table shows 95,000 to 150,000 distinct CDR3 sequences, with under 8.5% occurring only once. The study's findings and limits: By day 5 rather than day 15, the secondary response had peaked, though it was weaker. Highly abundant clonotypes carried over from the bulk population could end up in FACS-sorted repertoires as contaminants. Across the CD4 and CD8 compartments, a small share of clonotypes was present in both.

Sequencing was performed on CD4+ T cells sorted from PBMCs, taken approximately 11 days after the first yellow fever vaccination. The receptor was isolated from a man aged 18 to 30 who received the YFV17D yellow fever vaccine. The chain is built from TRBV5-1 and TRBJ2-5, with D uncertain. This chain's CDR3 is CASSLAKTQYF. Here the CDR3 DNA reads TGCGCCAGCAGCTTGGCGAAGACCCAGTACTTC.